This T cell receptor (beta chain) was recovered during a study of vaccination and CD4 T cells after COVID-19. The overall study: Median time from second vaccine dose to sampling was roughly 65 days (14 to 241).

Concerning this clonotype: Its cognate antigen is unknown.

The Oncomine TCR Beta short-read assay was what sequenced the DNA obtained from cultured CD4+ T cells. TCRdb re-called the PCR reads with MiXCR, one entry per CDR3 protein. This sample has around 20,000 distinct CDR3 sequences, with about 42% found just once. The treatment is: roughly 11-day PBMC culture with coronavirus spike peptide pools or control peptides (ViraFEST assay). ViraFEST grew antigen-specific T cells using peptide pools, then sequenced TCRs. This specimen was CD4+ T cells from blood, cultured in vitro, taken before SARS-CoV-2 vaccination. The TCR comes from a human donor who had recovered from COVID-19.

The CDR3 sequence is CASSSPSGTVTDTQYF. The CDR3 nucleotides read TGTGCCAGCAGTTCTCCCTCCGGGACAGTCACAGATACGCAGTATTTT. The J gene is TRBJ2-3, the V gene TRBV11-1, with TRBD1 matching 7 bases. The CDR3 has 16 amino acids. Germline V lookup: CDR1 SGHAT, CDR2 FQDESV (reference sequence). V lost 6 bases to trimming and J lost 2 bases; unmatched junction nucleotides: 11. The full variable domain, rest sourced from reference TRBV11-1 and TRBJ2-3, is EAEVAQSPRYKITEKSQAVAFWCDPISGHATLYWYRQILGQGPELLVQFQDESVVDDSQLPKDRFSAERLKGVDSTLKIQPAELGDSAMYLCASSSPSGTVTDTQYFGPGTRLTVL.